The rows below give T cell receptor beta chains drawn from one sample of a study of blood T cell repertoires in COVID-19. Libraries were prepared by immunoSEQ multiplex PCR; TCRdb keeps only in-frame clonotypes and omits some of them. The sample has roughly 340,000 clones, over 70% seen once. Sequencing was carried out using peripheral blood. These receptor sequences come from a woman between 45 and 60 years old with COVID-19, enrolled during active disease. Both conserved end residues are part of each CDR3. Fields, in order: J gene, clone size, V gene, D gene, CDR3 protein, CDR3 DNA. A D gene is named only where the DNA matches it firmly. Not all rows give a size; the values are once, few, many and, for expanded clones, a class.

j_call: TRBJ1-5
clone_size: .
v_call: TRBV4-2
d_call: .
cdr3_aa: CASSQGVNSLNQPQHF
cdr3_nt: TGTGCCAGCAGCCAAGGGGTTAACAGCCTCAATCAGCCCCAGCATTTT

j_call: TRBJ2-3
clone_size: .
v_call: TRBV7-9
d_call: TRBD2
cdr3_aa: CAMGGTSVTDTQYF
cdr3_nt: TGTGCCATGGGTGGGACTAGCGTTACAGATACGCAGTATTTT

j_call: TRBJ1-1
clone_size: .
v_call: TRBV5-1
d_call: TRBD1
cdr3_aa: CASSSGTGMNTEAFF
cdr3_nt: TGCGCCAGCAGCTCAGGGACAGGCATGAACACTGAAGCTTTCTTT

j_call: TRBJ1-1
clone_size: .
v_call: TRBV7-2
d_call: .
cdr3_aa: CASSLVAGGYTEAFF
cdr3_nt: TGTGCCAGCAGCTTAGTTGCGGGGGGATACACTGAAGCTTTCTTT

j_call: TRBJ2-1
clone_size: .
v_call: TRBV7-2
d_call: TRBD1
cdr3_aa: CASTPGQGNEQFF
cdr3_nt: TGTGCCAGCACCCCTGGACAGGGCAATGAGCAGTTCTTC

j_call: TRBJ1-2
clone_size: .
v_call: TRBV6-6
d_call: .
cdr3_aa: CASSYFRDGGTQGYTF
cdr3_nt: TGTGCCAGCAGTTACTTCCGGGACGGGGGGACTCAGGGCTACACCTTC

j_call: TRBJ1-1
clone_size: .
v_call: TRBV7-8
d_call: TRBD1
cdr3_aa: CASSLDRRFGPLGDTEAFF
cdr3_nt: TGTGCCAGCAGCTTGGACAGGAGATTCGGCCCCCTAGGGGACACTGAAGCTTTCTTT

j_call: TRBJ2-7
clone_size: few
v_call: TRBV11-2
d_call: .
cdr3_aa: CASSLTLAFYDEQYF
cdr3_nt: TGTGCCAGCAGCTTAACACTAGCTTTTTATGACGAGCAGTACTTC

j_call: TRBJ2-3
clone_size: .
v_call: TRBV4-3
d_call: .
cdr3_aa: CASSQDRTRAADTQYF
cdr3_nt: TGCGCCAGCAGCCAAGATAGGACGCGGGCCGCAGATACGCAGTATTTT

j_call: TRBJ1-1
clone_size: .
v_call: TRBV7-2
d_call: TRBD1
cdr3_aa: CASSTQGRSDTEAFF
cdr3_nt: TGTGCCAGCAGCACACAGGGGCGGTCGGACACTGAAGCTTTCTTT

j_call: TRBJ2-5
clone_size: .
v_call: TRBV12-5
d_call: TRBD2
cdr3_aa: CASGTIGGGQETQYF
cdr3_nt: TGTGCTAGTGGAACCATTGGGGGGGGCCAAGAGACCCAGTACTTC

j_call: TRBJ2-4
clone_size: .
v_call: TRBV11-3
d_call: .
cdr3_aa: CASSPVWGGRQYF
cdr3_nt: TGTGCCAGCAGCCCAGTTTGGGGGGGCCGGCAGTACTTC

j_call: TRBJ2-7
clone_size: once
v_call: TRBV9
d_call: .
cdr3_aa: CASSAPPIYEQYF
cdr3_nt: TGTGCCAGCAGCGCCCCCCCCATCTACGAGCAGTACTTC

j_call: TRBJ2-1
clone_size: .
v_call: TRBV7-2
d_call: .
cdr3_aa: CASSLTIGDSYNEQFF
cdr3_nt: TGTGCCAGCAGCTTAACCATAGGGGACTCCTACAATGAGCAGTTCTTC

j_call: TRBJ1-5
clone_size: .
v_call: TRBV21-1
d_call: .
cdr3_aa: CASSKEKGQGDVGNQPQHF
cdr3_nt: TGTGCCAGCAGCAAAGAAAAGGGACAGGGTGATGTAGGCAATCAGCCCCAGCATTTT

j_call: TRBJ2-3
clone_size: .
v_call: TRBV9
d_call: TRBD2
cdr3_aa: CASSVATGFSGSHADTQYF
cdr3_nt: TGTGCCAGCAGCGTAGCTACGGGTTTTAGCGGGAGCCACGCAGATACGCAGTATTTT

j_call: TRBJ2-3
clone_size: .
v_call: TRBV27
d_call: TRBD1
cdr3_aa: CASSSWTGGTDTQYF
cdr3_nt: TGTGCCAGCAGTTCTTGGACAGGGGGAACAGATACGCAGTATTTT

j_call: TRBJ2-5
clone_size: .
v_call: TRBV9
d_call: TRBD2
cdr3_aa: CASSLEGMGGLETQYF
cdr3_nt: TGTGCCAGCAGCTTAGAAGGGATGGGAGGGCTGGAGACCCAGTACTTC

j_call: TRBJ2-7
clone_size: .
v_call: TRBV7-9
d_call: TRBD1
cdr3_aa: CASRPGGGQGFHEQYF
cdr3_nt: TGTGCCAGCAGGCCGGGAGGGGGACAGGGGTTCCACGAGCAGTACTTC

j_call: TRBJ2-6
clone_size: once
v_call: TRBV7-8
d_call: .
cdr3_aa: CASSLGGGANVLTF
cdr3_nt: TGTGCCAGCAGTCTAGGTGGTGGGGCCAACGTCCTGACTTTC

j_call: TRBJ2-1
clone_size: once
v_call: TRBV6-5
d_call: TRBD2
cdr3_aa: CASTKTSGIYNEQFF
cdr3_nt: TGTGCCAGCACCAAAACTAGCGGGATTTACAATGAGCAGTTCTTC

j_call: TRBJ2-1
clone_size: .
v_call: TRBV7-9
d_call: .
cdr3_aa: CASSRGKSSYNEQFF
cdr3_nt: TGTGCCAGCAGCCGGGGGAAAAGCTCCTACAATGAGCAGTTCTTC

j_call: TRBJ1-2
clone_size: .
v_call: TRBV7-9
d_call: .
cdr3_aa: CASSLDKPNYGYTF
cdr3_nt: TGTGCCAGCAGCTTAGACAAACCTAACTATGGCTACACCTTC

j_call: TRBJ2-5
clone_size: .
v_call: TRBV12-3/TRBV12-4
d_call: TRBD2
cdr3_aa: CASSLRGLETQYF
cdr3_nt: TGTGCCAGCAGTTTGCGGGGGTTAGAGACCCAGTACTTC

j_call: TRBJ2-7
clone_size: .
v_call: TRBV25-1
d_call: .
cdr3_aa: CASMGTILYEQYF
cdr3_nt: TGTGCCAGCATGGGGACAATTCTCTACGAGCAGTACTTC

j_call: TRBJ2-1
clone_size: few
v_call: TRBV19
d_call: .
cdr3_aa: CASSMSGPYNEQFF
cdr3_nt: TGTGCCAGTAGTATGAGCGGGCCCTACAATGAGCAGTTCTTC

j_call: TRBJ1-2
clone_size: .
v_call: TRBV19
d_call: TRBD1
cdr3_aa: CASSWDRVGYGYTF
cdr3_nt: TGTGCCAGTAGTTGGGACAGGGTGGGATATGGCTACACCTTC

j_call: TRBJ1-1
clone_size: .
v_call: TRBV30
d_call: .
cdr3_aa: CAWTQPSPEKAFF
cdr3_nt: TGTGCCTGGACCCAACCAAGTCCGGAGAAAGCTTTCTTT

j_call: TRBJ1-2
clone_size: .
v_call: TRBV24-1
d_call: .
cdr3_aa: CATSDSDSNYGYTF
cdr3_nt: TGTGCCACCAGTGATTCGGACAGTAACTATGGCTACACCTTC

j_call: TRBJ2-1
clone_size: .
v_call: TRBV7-2
d_call: .
cdr3_aa: CASSLQSGSYNEQFF
cdr3_nt: TGTGCCAGCAGCTTACAAAGCGGAAGCTACAATGAGCAGTTCTTC

j_call: TRBJ2-2
clone_size: .
v_call: TRBV11-2
d_call: TRBD1
cdr3_aa: CPRPDRLKSNTGELFF
cdr3_nt: TGTCCACGGCCGGACAGGCTAAAATCGAACACCGGGGAGCTGTTTTTT

j_call: TRBJ2-7
clone_size: .
v_call: TRBV6-1
d_call: TRBD1
cdr3_aa: CASSDPWTGARGYEQYF
cdr3_nt: TGTGCCAGCAGTGACCCATGGACAGGCGCCAGGGGCTACGAGCAGTACTTC

j_call: TRBJ2-3
clone_size: .
v_call: TRBV7-9
d_call: .
cdr3_aa: CASSLAGSAGKQYF
cdr3_nt: TGTGCCAGCAGCTTAGCGGGGAGTGCGGGGAAGCAGTATTTT

j_call: TRBJ2-1
clone_size: .
v_call: TRBV11-3
d_call: TRBD2
cdr3_aa: CASSLVSSGNNEQFF
cdr3_nt: TGTGCCAGCAGCTTAGTTAGTAGCGGGAATAATGAGCAGTTCTTC

j_call: TRBJ2-1
clone_size: .
v_call: TRBV30
d_call: TRBD2
cdr3_aa: CAWTRLAGPYNEQFF
cdr3_nt: TGTGCCTGGACCCGACTAGCGGGACCCTACAATGAGCAGTTCTTC

j_call: TRBJ1-1
clone_size: .
v_call: TRBV19
d_call: .
cdr3_aa: CASSITSAEAFF
cdr3_nt: TGTGCCAGTAGTATAACAAGTGCTGAAGCTTTCTTT

j_call: TRBJ2-1
clone_size: .
v_call: TRBV6-4
d_call: TRBD2
cdr3_aa: CASRRVAGNSYNEQFF
cdr3_nt: TGTGCCAGCAGAAGAGTAGCGGGAAACTCCTACAATGAGCAGTTCTTC